This T cell receptor beta chain was recovered during a study of shared clonotypes between healthy human individuals. Worth noting for this clone: Its target is not known.

This CDR3 spans 14 amino acids. The germline V gene encodes CDR1 SGHRS and CDR2 YFSETQ. V was shortened by 3 bases and J by 11 bases, with 20 bases between the two germline ends. General study points: A small donor pool kept down the genetic and exposure-history diversity that was represented. Sampling included only blood; tissue repertoires likely differ.

It was about 0.3 ug DNA, tens of thousands of T cell genomes, that went into each replicate PCR of unsorted PBMC. Data came from immunoSEQ multiplex PCR; TCRdb stores just in-frame clones and leaves some out. The data show about 480,000 clones, 75% to 80% seen once. This TCR came from a woman aged 40-49 years in good health. Some clones in this sample may be carry-over from other donors' samples. This chain links TRBV5-1 with TRBJ2-5, with D perhaps TRBD1 or TRBD2 (5 bases each). The material sequenced was PBMCs. CDR3 sequence (DNA): TGCGCCAGCAGCTCAGGGTCAGTATCCGGGGAGCAGTACTTC. It is translated as CASSSGSVSGEQYF.